These 24 T cell receptor beta chains were all obtained from the same sample, sequenced in a study of T-cell reconstitution after alpha-beta-depleted transplantation in children. Preparing the TCRbeta library involved the use of unique molecular identifiers. TCRdb passed the PCR reads through MiXCR, listing each CDR3 protein once. The data contain over 45,000 distinct CDR3 sequences, roughly 8.7% of them singletons. The sample was PBMCs, mostly from graft donor cells, taken 60 days after TCRalphabeta/CD19-depleted stem cell transplant. These receptors originate from a male patient between 2 and 10 years old who had a stem cell transplant for chronic granulomatous disease, so the T cells may come from the graft donor.

In this sample, this clonotype turned up many times. This chain joins TRBV7-8 and TRBJ2-6, with 9 bases matching TRBD1. The ends lost 5 bases at V and 0 bases at J; junction bases unmatched: 8. Looked up from germline, CDR1 is SGHVS and CDR2 is FQNEAQ. The CDR3 loop spans 18 amino acids. The CDR3 region has the DNA TGTGCCAGCAGCCACCGGGACAGGGCTTTCTCTGGGGCCAACGTCCTGACTTTC. It is translated as CASSHRDRAFSGANVLTF.

Ten or more counts support this clonotype. This rearrangement joins TRBV15 to TRBJ2-2; possibly TRBD1 for D (5 bases). V lost 1 base and J 6 bases, leaving 9 bases between the germline ends. The CDR3 has 14 amino acids. CDR1 and CDR2 from the germline V gene are LNHNV and YYDKDF (reference sequence). This CDR3 reads CATSRGQRPGELFF. The CDR3 bases are TGTGCCACCAGCAGAGGACAGAGACCCGGGGAGCTGTTTTTT. Drawing the rest from reference TRBV15 and TRBJ2-2, the complete variable domain is DAMVIQNPRYQVTQFGKPVTLSCSQTLNHNVMYWYQQKSSQAPKLLFHYYDKDFNNEADTPDNFQSRRPNTSFCFLDIRSPGLGDTAMYLCATSRGQRPGELFFGEGSRLTVL.

This chain joins TRBV20-1 and TRBJ2-6; 7 nucleotides match TRBD2. There are 19 residues in the CDR3. Germline V gene lookup returns CDR1 DFQATT and CDR2 SNEGSKA (reference sequence). With V trimmed by 6 bases and J by 2 bases, 19 bases remained unmatched. For the CDR3, the DNA is TGCAGTGCCCCACCTGGGGGAGGGCCGGGTTTGGCTGGGGCCAACGTCCTGACTTTC. Amino acid sequence: CSAPPGGGPGLAGANVLTF.

This clonotype was observed many times. The CDR3 region has the DNA TGTGCCAGCAATTCCGGACGGGGTAGAGAGCAGTACTTC. Encoded protein: CASNSGRGREQYF. The J gene is TRBJ2-7, the V gene TRBV7-9; maybe TRBD2 (5 bases). The CDR3 totals 13 residues. The V gene lost 7 bases and the J gene lost 7 bases, with 17 bases spanning the gap. CDR1 SEHNR and CDR2 FQNEAQ come from the germline V gene (reference sequence).

This clonotype was seen ten or more times. The chain employs TRBV20-1 and TRBJ2-4; no clear D. With 4 bases removed from V and 0 bases from J, the gap between germline ends came to 10 bases. Germline V gives CDR1 DFQATT, CDR2 SNEGSKA (reference sequence). The CDR3 runs to 14 residues. The CDR3 DNA reads as TGCAGTGCTAACAAACAGCTAGCCAAAAACATTCAGTACTTC. This codes for CSANKQLAKNIQYF.

This clonotype has a count of ten or more. The CDR3 DNA sequence: TGTGCCTGGGGACTAGCGGGGCTCTACGAGCAGTACTTC. It specifies CAWGLAGLYEQYF. The gene calls are TRBV30 and TRBJ2-7; 12 bases line up with TRBD2. The CDR3 extends over 13 amino acids. Germline CDR1 and CDR2: GTSNPN and SVGIG (reference sequence). The trim removed 5 bases at V and 3 bases at J, leaving 2 bases unmatched.

This clonotype was counted many times. The chain combines TRBV5-1 with TRBJ1-2; TRBD1 aligns across 7 bases. There are 15 residues in the CDR3. CDR1 is SGHRS and CDR2 is YFSETQ in the germline V gene. V shed 4 bases, J shed 4 bases, and the junction held 10 bases outside the gene matches. Written as DNA, the CDR3 is TGCGCCAGCAGCCGTGGGACAGACCTTCTCTATGGCTACACCTTC. Translated, it gives CASSRGTDLLYGYTF.

This clonotype occurred many times. The rearrangement uses TRBV5-5 and TRBJ2-7, with D uncertain. The CDR3 covers 15 residues. Trimming stripped 0 bases from V and 0 bases from J, with 10 bases between. CDR1 is SGHKS, CDR2 YYEKEE, per germline (reference sequence). CDR3 residues: CASSLGSRISYEQYF. The CDR3 region has the DNA TGTGCCAGCAGCTTGGGGTCCAGGATCTCCTACGAGCAGTACTTC.

This clonotype was seen at least ten times. The V call is TRBV6-5, the J call TRBJ2-2; D is unclear. The CDR3 is made up of 14 amino acids. From germline, CDR1 is MNHEY and CDR2 SVGAGI. Trimming took off 8 bases at V and 2 bases at J, with 12 bases between the two ends. In DNA form, the CDR3 reads TGTGCCAGCTCCTTGGTACCTAACACCGGGGAGCTGTTTTTT. Amino acid sequence: CASSLVPNTGELFF.

The V and J genes are TRBV29-1 and TRBJ1-2, with D possibly being TRBD1 (5 bases). Trimming pared 3 bases from V and 4 bases from J, leaving 15 bases between. Germline values: CDR1 SQVTM, CDR2 ANQGSEA. The CDR3 runs to 14 residues. The CDR3 loop reads CSVEVREGTYGYTF. CDR3 DNA sequence: TGCAGCGTTGAGGTCAGGGAGGGGACCTATGGCTACACCTTC.

This clonotype was found many times. This sequence joins TRBV12-3 or TRBV12-4 and TRBJ1-6; 7 bases are a match to TRBD1. The CDR3 is 16 residues long. J lost 5 bases, V lost 4 bases, and 8 bases had no gene match. As DNA, the CDR3 is TGTGCCAGCAGTTGGCTGCAGACAGGGAATAATTCACCCCTCCACTTT. This translates into CASSWLQTGNNSPLHF.

In this sample, this clonotype turned up many times. The rearrangement uses TRBV7-9 and TRBJ2-1; 7 bases agree with TRBD2. The CDR3 consists of 18 residues. Germline CDR1 and CDR2: SEHNR and FQNEAQ (reference sequence). V lost 1 base, J lost 3 bases, and 12 bases stayed unmatched. The CDR3: CASSLEGPLAVGYNEQFF. CDR3 DNA sequence: TGTGCCAGCAGCTTAGAGGGGCCCCTAGCGGTGGGCTACAATGAGCAGTTCTTC.

This clonotype appeared many times. V is TRBV14 and J is TRBJ2-7, with D possibly TRBD1 on 5 matching bases. CDR3 length equals 14 residues. The germline V and J ends were trimmed by 0 bases and 5 bases, with 11 bases remaining between them. Germline lookup yields CDR1 SGHDN and CDR2 FVKESK. CDR3 coding DNA: TGTGCCAGCAGCCAAGAAAACAGGAAGGACGAGCAGTACTTC. Amino acids: CASSQENRKDEQYF.

This clonotype came up a few times. The rearrangement links TRBV18 to TRBJ1-5; D may be TRBD1 (5 bases). V lost 9 bases and J 4 bases, leaving 16 bases between the germline ends. Germline V lookup: CDR1 KGHSH, CDR2 LQKENI. This CDR3 is built from 14 residues. CDR3 sequence (DNA): TGTGCCAGTAGGCAGGACGGACAAAATCAGCCCCAGCATTTT. Translating it yields CASRQDGQNQPQHF.

The chain carries TRBV28 and TRBJ2-7; D is undetermined. Germline V lookup: CDR1 MDHEN, CDR2 SYDVKM. The CDR3 is 14 amino acids. Deletions cut 2 bases from V and 6 bases from J, with 14 bases between. The CDR3 coding sequence is TGTGCCAGCAGTTTAGTTGGGGTGCCTTCCGAGCAGTACTTC. Translation gives CASSLVGVPSEQYF. Full variable domain (missing parts from reference TRBV28 and TRBJ2-7): DVKVTQSSRYLVKRTGEKVFLECVQDMDHENMFWYRQDPGLGLRLIYFSYDVKMKEKGDIPEGYSVSREKKERFSLILESASTNQTSMYLCASSLVGVPSEQYFGPGTRLTVT.

This clonotype was recorded many times. This sequence joins TRBV20-1 and TRBJ2-7, with D possibly matching TRBD1 (6 bases). V dropped 5 bases and J dropped 3 bases, with 17 bases sitting between them. The CDR3 is 14 amino acids. CDR1 DFQATT and CDR2 SNEGSKA come from the germline V gene (reference sequence). The CDR3 nucleotides read TGCAGTGCTCCCTCCCTTTCAGGGGACTACGAGCAGTACTTC. Translation gives CSAPSLSGDYEQYF.

The genes are TRBV3-1 and TRBJ2-5; TRBD2 aligns across 10 bases. This CDR3 spans 17 amino acids. The V gene's germline CDR1 is LGHDT and CDR2 YNNKEL (reference sequence). The J segment lost 1 base and the V segment lost 4 bases, leaving 9 bases of the junction unmatched. CDR3 DNA sequence: TGTGCCAGCAGCCTCGTGTTCACTAGCGGGGCCCAAGAGACCCAGTACTTC. This codes for CASSLVFTSGAQETQYF.

This clonotype was seen many times. The genes are TRBV6-4 and TRBJ2-3; D may be TRBD2 (6 bases). Trimming left V 3 bases short and J 3 bases short, with 10 bases between. Germline values: CDR1 MRHNA, CDR2 SNTAGT. This CDR3 spans 14 amino acids. The CDR3 protein is CASSEEGSTDTQYF. As DNA, the CDR3 is TGTGCCAGCAGTGAGGAGGGAAGTACAGATACGCAGTATTTT.

This clonotype was detected ten times or more. The genes are TRBV7-9 and TRBJ2-1, with 8 positions matching TRBD1. The CDR3 contains 16 residues. The germline gives CDR1 SEHNR, CDR2 FQNEAQ (reference sequence). J was trimmed by 1 base and V by 5 bases; bases with no gene match: 7. CDR3 sequence: CASSARQGISYNEQFF. CDR3 DNA: TGTGCCAGCAGCGCGAGACAGGGGATATCCTACAATGAGCAGTTCTTC.

This clonotype occurred a few times. The chain employs TRBV2 and TRBJ2-5; TRBD1 aligns across 10 bases. Germline CDR1 reads SNHLY; CDR2 reads FYNNEI. The junction had 6 bases not matched to a gene; V was cut back by 4 bases and J by 4 bases. This CDR3 comprises 15 residues. CDR3 region: CASSARDRGLETQYF. CDR3 nucleotide sequence: TGTGCCAGCAGTGCCCGGGACAGGGGTTTAGAGACCCAGTACTTC.

In this sample, this clonotype turned up many times. The V and J genes are TRBV5-1 and TRBJ2-5, with unresolved D. V was clipped by 1 base and J by 1 base, with 14 bases between them. The CDR3 totals 16 residues. Per germline, CDR1 SGHRS and CDR2 YFSETQ. CDR3 DNA: TGCGCCAGCAGCTTGATAAGATCGGCGACCCAAGAGACCCAGTACTTC. Translated, it gives CASSLIRSATQETQYF.

Concerning this clonotype: A much larger clone is a single base away; this may be a read error. The V call is TRBV12-3 or TRBV12-4, the J call TRBJ2-3; 14 bases line up with TRBD2. The CDR3 runs 16 residues. J gave up 5 bases and V 1 base, and 2 bases lay outside the gene matches. CDR3 loop: CASSLGLAGGIDTQYF. In nucleotides, the CDR3 is TGTGCCAGCAGTTTAGGACTAGCGGGAGGGATAGATACGCAGTATTTT.

This clonotype was counted at least ten times. The genes are TRBV24-1 and TRBJ1-5; a possible D gene is TRBD1 (6 bases). The V gene lost 5 bases and the J gene lost 0 bases, with 7 bases spanning the gap. The germline gives CDR1 KGHDR, CDR2 SFDVKD. The CDR3 has 14 amino acids. CDR3 loop: CATSGTASNQPQHF. CDR3 in DNA: TGTGCCACCAGTGGGACAGCTAGCAATCAGCCCCAGCATTTT.

This chain joins TRBV28 and TRBJ1-1, with D possibly TRBD1 on 6 matching bases. The germline gives CDR1 MDHEN, CDR2 SYDVKM. This CDR3 spans 13 amino acids. V was clipped by 6 bases and J by 4 bases, with 12 bases between them. CDR3 DNA sequence: TGTGCCAGCAGGGGCCAGGGGAGCACTGAAGCTTTCTTT. It specifies CASRGQGSTEAFF.